These 21 T cell receptor beta chains originate from one sample sequenced in a study of blood T cell repertoires in COVID-19. Produced via immunoSEQ multiplex PCR; TCRdb's table is partial and in-frame only. This table holds 180,000 or so clones, 80% to 90% found once. Sequences were obtained from PBMCs or T cells enriched from blood (not recorded which). The receptors stem from a woman in her fifties or sixties in a cohort exposed to, infected with or recovered from COVID-19 (not recorded which).

Only a few counts were recorded for this clone. The chain couples TRBV9 to TRBJ2-1, with D perhaps matching TRBD1 (6 bases). The CDR3 spans 15 residues. Germline lookup yields CDR1 SGDLS and CDR2 YYNGEE. V lost 4 bases and J 0 bases, leaving 11 bases between the germline ends. Written as DNA, the CDR3 is TGTGCCAGCAGCTCCGGGACAAACTCCTACAATGAGCAGTTCTTC. Protein: CASSSGTNSYNEQFF.

The rearrangement joins TRBV6-2 or TRBV6-3 to TRBJ2-1; 7 bases line up with TRBD2. Germline V gene lookup returns CDR1 MNHEY and CDR2 SVGEGT. This CDR3 comprises 15 residues. The trim removed 4 bases at V and 6 bases at J, leaving 9 bases unmatched. The DNA of the CDR3 is TGTGCCAGCAGTTCGGGCGGGGGACTTTTCAATGAGCAGTTCTTC. The encoded protein is CASSSGGGLFNEQFF.

This sequence joins TRBV5-1 and TRBJ2-5; D gene ambiguous. CDR3 length equals 14 residues. Germline values: CDR1 SGHRS, CDR2 YFSETQ. The V and J ends lost 3 bases and 2 bases respectively, with 11 bases between them. The CDR3 reads CASSSLRIQETQYF. The CDR3 DNA follows: TGCGCCAGCAGCTCGCTGAGAATTCAAGAGACCCAGTACTTC.

The chain employs TRBV10-3 and TRBJ2-3; 8 nucleotides line up with TRBD2. Trimming at V came to 10 bases and at J to 1 base, leaving 10 bases not matched to a gene. This CDR3 has 15 residues. Germline V gives CDR1 ENHRY, CDR2 SYGVKD. The CDR3 DNA sequence: TGTGCCACGGGGCCGGCGGGGGGCCGCACAGATACGCAGTATTTT. Translated, it gives CATGPAGGRTDTQYF.

This clone was counted a single time. This chain joins TRBV7-9 and TRBJ2-2, with D possibly being TRBD1 (6 bases). The CDR3 consists of 16 residues. V gave up 5 bases and J gave up 4 bases, with 17 bases separating them. Germline V gives CDR1 SEHNR, CDR2 FQNEAQ (reference sequence). This chain's CDR3 is CASSHVEGHSTGELFF. The CDR3 nucleotides are TGTGCCAGCAGCCACGTTGAGGGACACAGCACCGGGGAGCTGTTTTTT.

V is TRBV5-1 and J is TRBJ1-4; D gene ambiguous. The V and J ends lost 6 bases and 6 bases respectively, with 12 bases between them. Germline values: CDR1 SGHRS, CDR2 YFSETQ. This CDR3 is 13 amino acids long. The CDR3 DNA reads TGCGCCAGCATCACCAGCGGGGATGAAAAACTGTTTTTT. The encoded protein is CASITSGDEKLFF.

The chain couples TRBV5-1 to TRBJ2-5, with no clear D. The V gene lost 0 bases and the J gene lost 2 bases, with 11 bases spanning the gap. Germline V gene data show CDR1 as SGHRS and CDR2 as YFSETQ. CDR3 length: 15 amino acids. DNA for the CDR3: TGCGCCAGCAGCTTGGGCCCGACTCAGCAAGAGACCCAGTACTTC. It yields the protein CASSLGPTQQETQYF.

The CDR3 nucleotides are TGTGCCCCCAACGCGGCGGGAGCCTACGAGCAGTACTTC. Translating gives CAPNAAGAYEQYF. The chain couples TRBV21-1 to TRBJ2-7; the DNA was not compared with TRBD2, the D call given in the table. TRBV21-1 is a recognized pseudogene. This CDR3 has 13 residues.

V is TRBV5-1 and J is TRBJ2-5, with 10 bases lining up with TRBD2. CDR1 is SGHRS, CDR2 YFSETQ, per germline. V dropped 0 bases and J dropped 3; count of bases not matched to a gene: 11. CDR3 size: 18 residues. CDR3 protein: CASSLVGASGSPEETQYF. The CDR3 coding sequence is TGCGCCAGCAGCTTGGTCGGAGCTAGCGGGAGCCCAGAAGAGACCCAGTACTTC. The whole variable domain, filled in from reference TRBV5-1 and TRBJ2-5, reads KAGVTQTPRYLIKTRGQQVTLSCSPISGHRSVSWYQQTPGQGLQFLFEYFSETQRNKGNFPGRFSGRQFSNSRSEMNVSTLELGDSALYLCASSLVGASGSPEETQYFGPGTRLLVL.

This chain joins TRBV5-4 and TRBJ1-2; 9 bases match TRBD1. CDR1 is SGHNT and CDR2 is YYREEE in the germline V gene (reference sequence). The CDR3 is 15 amino acids. J lost 0 bases, V lost 4 bases, and 4 bases had no gene match. CDR3 amino acids: CASSQQGAPNYGYTF. CDR3 coding DNA: TGTGCCAGCAGCCAACAGGGGGCCCCTAACTATGGCTACACCTTC.

The chain recombines TRBV19 with TRBJ2-7; 8 bases are a match to TRBD1. With 4 bases clipped from V and 3 bases from J, the junction kept 11 bases outside the gene matches. CDR3 size: 16 residues. Germline CDR1 LNHDA, CDR2 SQIVND (reference sequence). The CDR3 nucleotides are TGTGCCAGTAGTAGTCCAGGGGGCCACGGCAACTACGAGCAGTACTTC. Translating gives CASSSPGGHGNYEQYF.

This sequence joins TRBV2 and TRBJ1-3; D gene ambiguous. Trimming removed 2 bases from V and 0 bases from J, with 2 bases in between. This CDR3 is built from 13 residues. Germline V gene lookup returns CDR1 SNHLY and CDR2 FYNNEI. CDR3 DNA: TGTGCCAGCAGTGAACGCTCTGGAAACACCATATATTTT. Protein: CASSERSGNTIYF.

The rearrangement uses TRBV11-3 and TRBJ2-1; D remains unclear. Germline CDR1 reads SGHNT; CDR2 reads YENEEA. Trimming shortened V by 1 base and J by 7 bases, and 11 bases separated the two germline ends. CDR3 length: 14 residues. The CDR3 loop reads CASSLGGSINEQFF. CDR3 DNA sequence: TGTGCCAGCAGCTTAGGAGGTAGCATAAATGAGCAGTTCTTC.

In its sample, this clone was seen once. CDR3 region: CASSRDGTSGVSSYNEQFF. The CDR3 DNA reads as TGTGCCAGCAGCAGAGACGGGACTAGCGGGGTTAGCTCCTACAATGAGCAGTTCTTC. This chain joins TRBV9 and TRBJ2-1; 13 positions agree with TRBD2. Per the germline V gene, CDR1 is SGDLS and CDR2 is YYNGEE. The CDR3 runs to 19 residues. V was pared by 4 bases and J by 0 bases, with 10 bases of the junction left unmatched.

This clone was seen only a few times. V and J are TRBV28 and TRBJ2-1, with 9 nucleotides matching TRBD1. V trimming: 6 bases; J trimming: 5 bases; junction bases outside the gene matches: 8. The germline CDR1 and CDR2 sequences are MDHEN and SYDVKM. The CDR3 has 15 amino acids. The CDR3 here is CASSRGQGNHNEQFF. In DNA form, the CDR3 reads TGTGCCAGCAGCCGCGGACAGGGGAACCACAATGAGCAGTTCTTC.

V usage is TRBV4-1 and J usage is TRBJ2-7; 7 nucleotides agree with TRBD1. This CDR3 is 14 amino acids long. CDR1 is MGHRA and CDR2 is YSYEKL in the germline V gene. The V and J ends lost 1 base and 3 bases, in that order; junction bases with no gene match: 3. DNA of the CDR3: TGCGCCAGCAGCCAAGTTGGGACAGTCTACGAGCAGTACTTC. As protein: CASSQVGTVYEQYF.

The rearrangement joins TRBV7-2 to TRBJ2-5, with 7 nucleotides matching TRBD2. Germline V gene lookup returns CDR1 SGHTA and CDR2 FQGNSA. The V segment lost 5 bases and the J segment 7 bases; nucleotides outside the gene matches: 13. The CDR3 spans 15 residues. CDR3 DNA sequence: TGTGCCAGCAGCCCCTCCCTTCCGGGGGGTGGGACCCAGTACTTC. Its protein is CASSPSLPGGGTQYF.

The J gene is TRBJ2-5, the V gene TRBV7-8, with D possibly TRBD1 on 6 matching bases. CDR1 and CDR2 (germline): SGHVS, FQNEAQ. Trimming removed 3 bases from V and 1 base from J, with 9 bases in between. The CDR3 covers 14 residues. Here the CDR3 DNA reads TGTGCCAGCAGCTTCCAGGGGACCCAAGAGACCCAGTACTTC. It encodes CASSFQGTQETQYF.

This clone was picked up a small number of times. The chain combines TRBV6-5 with TRBJ2-7; 9 nucleotides agree with TRBD1. V gave up 4 bases and J gave up 6 bases; unmatched junction bases: 7. Per the germline V gene, CDR1 is MNHEY and CDR2 is SVGAGI. CDR3 length equals 14 residues. Here the CDR3 DNA reads TGTGCCAGCAGTTCCCGGGGACAGGGACCCGAGCAGTACTTC. This sequence encodes CASSSRGQGPEQYF.

The CDR3 coding sequence is TGCGCCAGCAGCTCGGACAGGGCTAGCACAGATACGCAGTATTTT. This codes for CASSSDRASTDTQYF. The genes are TRBV5-1 and TRBJ2-3, with 8 bases lining up with TRBD1. In germline, CDR1 is SGHRS, CDR2 YFSETQ. This CDR3 comprises 15 residues. V shed 3 bases, J shed 0 bases, and the junction held 3 bases outside the gene matches. Looking up the rest from reference TRBV5-1 and TRBJ2-3 gives the full variable domain: KAGVTQTPRYLIKTRGQQVTLSCSPISGHRSVSWYQQTPGQGLQFLFEYFSETQRNKGNFPGRFSGRQFSNSRSEMNVSTLELGDSALYLCASSSDRASTDTQYFGPGTRLTVL.

V gene TRBV7-2 combines with J gene TRBJ1-3, with TRBD1 identical over 7 bases. CDR3 size: 16 residues. Per the germline V gene, CDR1 is SGHTA and CDR2 is FQGNSA. After removal of 4 bases from V and 0 bases from J, the junction contained 6 bases not matched to a gene. CDR3 DNA: TGTGCCAGCAGCTCTGGCGGGACAGACTCTGGAAACACCATATATTTT. It yields the protein CASSSGGTDSGNTIYF.